One TCR beta chain is described in this entry. Looked up from germline, CDR1 is SGHTA and CDR2 is FQGNSA. V lost 2 bases and J lost 7; bases outside the gene matches: 10. The CDR3 is 15 amino acids. The record originates from a study of blood T cell repertoires in COVID-19. Libraries were prepared by immunoSEQ multiplex PCR; TCRdb keeps only in-frame clonotypes and omits some of them. The sample gives some 240,000 clones, about 87% of which show up once; 9.5% to 13% is in the top ten. The V gene is TRBV7-2, the J gene TRBJ1-1, with 7 bases lining up with TRBD1. This sequence originates from a woman aged 70-85 years with COVID-19, enrolled during active disease. The material sequenced was peripheral blood. The CDR3 is CASSLYETGLGEAFF. For the CDR3, the DNA is TGTGCCAGCAGCTTATATGAGACAGGGCTCGGTGAAGCTTTCTTT.